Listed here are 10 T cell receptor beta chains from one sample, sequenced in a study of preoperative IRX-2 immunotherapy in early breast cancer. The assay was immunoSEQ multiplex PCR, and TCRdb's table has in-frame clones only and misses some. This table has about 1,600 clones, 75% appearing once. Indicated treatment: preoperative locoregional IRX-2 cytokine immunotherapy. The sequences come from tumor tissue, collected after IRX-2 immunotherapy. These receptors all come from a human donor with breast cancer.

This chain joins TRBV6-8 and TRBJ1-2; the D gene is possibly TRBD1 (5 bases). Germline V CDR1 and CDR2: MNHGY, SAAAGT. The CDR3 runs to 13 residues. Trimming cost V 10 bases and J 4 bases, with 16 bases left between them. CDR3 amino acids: CAIRKRQTYGYTF. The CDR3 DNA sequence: TGTGCCATCAGAAAACGACAGACCTATGGCTACACCTTC.

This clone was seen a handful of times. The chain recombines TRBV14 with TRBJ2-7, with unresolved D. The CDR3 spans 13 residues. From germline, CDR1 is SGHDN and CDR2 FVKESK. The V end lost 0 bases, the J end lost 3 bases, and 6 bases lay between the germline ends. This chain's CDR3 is CASSQDYSYEQYV. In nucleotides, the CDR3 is TGTGCCAGCAGCCAAGATTACAGCTACGAGCAGTACGTC.

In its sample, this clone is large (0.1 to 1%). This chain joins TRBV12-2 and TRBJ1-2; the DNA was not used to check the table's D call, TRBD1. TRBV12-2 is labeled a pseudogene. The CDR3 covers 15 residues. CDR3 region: CAGELGQGAIRSYTF. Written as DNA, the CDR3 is TGTGCCGGTGAGCTTGGACAGGGGGCGATAAGAAGCTACACCTTC.

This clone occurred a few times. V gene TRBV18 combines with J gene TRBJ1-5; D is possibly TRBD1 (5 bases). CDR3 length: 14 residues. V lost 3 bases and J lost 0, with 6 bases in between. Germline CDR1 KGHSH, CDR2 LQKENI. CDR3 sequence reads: CASSPDTSNQPQHF. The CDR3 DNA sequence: TGTGCCAGCTCACCGGACACTAGCAATCAGCCCCAGCATTTT.

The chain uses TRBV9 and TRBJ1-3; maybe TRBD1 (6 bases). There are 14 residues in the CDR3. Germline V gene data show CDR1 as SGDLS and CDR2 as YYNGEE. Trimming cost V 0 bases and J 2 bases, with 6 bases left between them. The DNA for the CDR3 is TGTGCCAGCAGCGTAGCAGGGGCTGGAAACACCATATATTTT. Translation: CASSVAGAGNTIYF.

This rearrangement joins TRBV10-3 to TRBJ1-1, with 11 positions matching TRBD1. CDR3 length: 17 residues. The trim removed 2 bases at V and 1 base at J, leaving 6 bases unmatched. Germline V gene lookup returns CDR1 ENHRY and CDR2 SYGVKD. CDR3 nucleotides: TGTGCCATCAGTGAGGCGGGACAGGGGGGAACGAACACTGAAGCTTTCTTT. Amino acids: CAISEAGQGGTNTEAFF.

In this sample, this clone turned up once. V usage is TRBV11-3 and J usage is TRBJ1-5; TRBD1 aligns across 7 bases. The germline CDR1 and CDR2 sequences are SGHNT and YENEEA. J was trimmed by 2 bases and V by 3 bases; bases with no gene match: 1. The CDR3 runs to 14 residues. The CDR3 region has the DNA TGTGCCAGCAGCTTGGGACAGCGCAATCAGCCCCAGCATTTT. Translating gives CASSLGQRNQPQHF.

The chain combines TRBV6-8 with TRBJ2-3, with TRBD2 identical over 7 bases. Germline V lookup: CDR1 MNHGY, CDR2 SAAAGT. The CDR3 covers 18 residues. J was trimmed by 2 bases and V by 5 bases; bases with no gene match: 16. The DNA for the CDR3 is TGTGCCAGCAGTGAGCCGGTTCGGCGGGAGAGGGACACAGATACGCAGTATTTT. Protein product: CASSEPVRRERDTDTQYF.

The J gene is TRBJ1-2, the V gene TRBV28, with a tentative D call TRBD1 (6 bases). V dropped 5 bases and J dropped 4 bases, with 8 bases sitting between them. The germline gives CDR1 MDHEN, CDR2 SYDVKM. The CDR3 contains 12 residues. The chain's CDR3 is CASSGQLYGYTF. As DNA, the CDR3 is TGTGCCAGCAGTGGACAGCTCTATGGCTACACCTTC.

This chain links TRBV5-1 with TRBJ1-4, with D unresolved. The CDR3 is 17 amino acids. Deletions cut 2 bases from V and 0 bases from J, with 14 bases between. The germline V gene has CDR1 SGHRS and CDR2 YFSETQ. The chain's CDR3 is CASSFNSPVATNEKLFF. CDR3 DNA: TGCGCCAGCAGCTTCAACTCACCTGTTGCAACTAATGAAAAACTGTTTTTT.